This TCR beta chain was sequenced during a study of cytomegalovirus exposure and HLA in healthy donors. General study points: Analysis was performed later, and it showed HLA-associated TCR beta chains to be more clonally expanded than equally common others. Researchers reported that a few CMV-associated chains were confirmed in vitro as CMV antigen-specific.

Points on this clone: Its antigen is as yet unknown.

The PCR employed 60 Vbeta primers together with 13 Jbeta primers. Assay used: immunoSEQ multiplex PCR; TCRdb lists only in-frame clones, some missing. Among about 200,000 clones listed, around 86% were seen once. Trimming removed 4 bases from V and 2 bases from J, with 11 bases in between. Germline CDR1 reads MNHEY; CDR2 reads SVGAGI. CDR3 length: 14 residues. Sequencing was carried out using PBMCs. The clonotype originates from a woman aged 45-60 years in good health and CMV-seropositive. The chain combines TRBV6-5 with TRBJ2-5; D is uncertain. The CDR3 spells CASSFGLRQETQYF. CDR3 DNA: TGTGCCAGCAGTTTTGGCCTCAGGCAAGAGACCCAGTACTTC.